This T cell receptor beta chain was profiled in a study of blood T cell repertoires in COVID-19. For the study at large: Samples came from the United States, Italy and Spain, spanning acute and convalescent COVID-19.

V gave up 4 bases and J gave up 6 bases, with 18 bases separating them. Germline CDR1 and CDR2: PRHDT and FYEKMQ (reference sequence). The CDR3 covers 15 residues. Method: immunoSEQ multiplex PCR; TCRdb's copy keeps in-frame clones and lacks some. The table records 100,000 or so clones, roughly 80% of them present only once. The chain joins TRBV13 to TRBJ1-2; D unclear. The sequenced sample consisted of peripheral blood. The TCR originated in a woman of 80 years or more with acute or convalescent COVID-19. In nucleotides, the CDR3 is TGTGCCAGCAGCTCCAAATTAACTGGAGGGCATGGCTACACCTTC. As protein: CASSSKLTGGHGYTF.